This TCR beta chain was observed in a study of blood T cells in healthy people across ages. At the level of the study: Capture by template switching was about one barcoded beta molecule per two T cells. The study's findings and limits: Changes in expanded clonotypes were possibly confounded, as the CMV status of donors was unknown.

Then a second PCR, running roughly 7 to 11 cycles, was carried out with a sample-barcoded 5' primer and a J-beta primer mix. Every single cDNA molecule received a tag from a template-switch adaptor with 12 random nucleotides. MiXCR, applied by TCRdb to the 5' RACE reads, yields one record per CDR3 protein. The sample shows 1.5 million to 2 million distinct CDR3 sequences, under 30% of them seen only once. Each individual donor underwent a draw of approximately 9.6 milliliters of peripheral blood. This clonotype was seen more than once but under ten times. Its antigen is not identified. The sample taken for sequencing was blood. This TCR was sampled from a woman aged 30 to 39 in good health.

The CDR3 here is CASSLTSGREFF. CDR3 coding DNA: TGTGCCAGCAGCTTGACTAGCGGGAGGGAGTTCTTC. The chain recombines TRBV5-6 with TRBJ2-1, with 13 bases matching TRBD2. This CDR3 is 12 amino acids long. Germline values: CDR1 SGHDT, CDR2 YYEEEE. With V trimmed by 1 base and J by 14 bases, 0 bases remained unmatched. Using reference TRBV5-6 and TRBJ2-1 for the parts outside the CDR3, the full variable domain is DAGVTQSPTHLIKTRGQQVTLRCSPKSGHDTVSWYQQALGQGPQFIFQYYEEEERQRGNFPDRFSGHQFPNYSSELNVNALLLGDSALYLCASSLTSGREFFGPGTRLTVL.